The TCR beta chain under discussion was sequenced for a study of T-cell reconstitution after alpha-beta-depleted transplantation in children. For this clonotype: Germline is not matched at one junction end, which may reflect a read error.

The library targeted TCRbeta and was prepared with unique molecular identifiers. TCRdb analysed the PCR reads with MiXCR anew, one entry per CDR3 protein. The sample shows hundreds of thousands of distinct CDR3 sequences, around 16% of them seen only once. This CDR3 spans 12 amino acids. The germline V gene has CDR1 SGHRS and CDR2 YFSETQ. The specimen comprised PBMCs from the stem cell graft donor, sampled from the stem cell graft. The chain joins TRBV5-1 to TRBJ1-1; unclear D gene. The clonotype originates from a human donor who donated a stem cell graft to a child with acute myeloid leukemia. The CDR3 DNA reads as TGCGCCAGCAGCTACGGCAACACTCAAGCTTTCTTT. Its protein is CASSYGNTQAFF. Complete variable domain (other parts from reference TRBV5-1 and TRBJ1-1): KAGVTQTPRYLIKTRGQQVTLSCSPISGHRSVSWYQQTPGQGLQFLFEYFSETQRNKGNFPGRFSGRQFSNSRSEMNVSTLELGDSALYLCASSYGNTQAFFGQGTRLTVV.